These 24 T cell receptor beta chains were all obtained from the same sample, sequenced in a study of early T cells in non-severe SARS-CoV-2 infection (dated by TCRdb to the early 2020s). Libraries came from 5' RACE. Sequencing took place on a NextSeq 500. The public reads were run again by TCRdb, first through fastp at Q25 and then through MiXCR, and only productive beta chains were kept. Each CDR3 protein gets just one entry, which takes the most common genes and DNA from the rows behind it. The sample data list 25,000 to 35,000 distinct CDR3 sequences, and approximately 5.4% of these were observed just once. Roughly 10% of the sample is taken by the ten largest. The sample taken for sequencing was whole blood. The receptors come from an adult who was a healthcare worker with PCR-confirmed SARS-CoV-2 infection or an uninfected control (not recorded which).

At least ten counts were recorded for this clonotype. The junction differs from germline at one of its ends, possibly a read error. The chain is built from TRBV12-3 or TRBV12-4 and TRBJ2-5; 9 nucleotides line up with TRBD2. This CDR3 spans 14 amino acids. The DNA for the CDR3 is TGTGCCAGCAGTCTCGGGACTAGCCAAGCGACCCAGTACTTC. Protein: CASSLGTSQATQYF.

The gene calls are TRBV2 and TRBJ2-6; D gene uncertain. Trimming took 6 bases from V and 1 from J, leaving 10 bases between them. In germline, CDR1 is SNHLY, CDR2 FYNNEI. This CDR3 has 15 amino acids. CDR3 coding DNA: TGTGCCAGCAGCCACAAGGGATCTGGGGCCAACGTCCTGACTTTC. Protein product: CASSHKGSGANVLTF.

V gene TRBV20-1 combines with J gene TRBJ2-3; D call uncertain. This CDR3 has 14 amino acids. V lost 5 bases and J 4 bases, leaving 16 bases between the germline ends. Germline V CDR1 and CDR2: DFQATT, SNEGSKA (reference sequence). CDR3 bases: TGCAGTGCTTCCCAGGCTCTGGGTTCAGATACGCAGTATTTT. It is translated as CSASQALGSDTQYF.

This chain joins TRBV11-2 and TRBJ2-3, with D uncertain. This CDR3 region has 13 residues. Germline CDR1 is SGHAT and CDR2 is FQNNGV. The germline V and J ends were trimmed by 1 base and 5 bases, with 7 bases remaining between them. The chain's CDR3 is CASSLAVLDTQYF. CDR3 sequence (DNA): TGTGCCAGCAGCTTAGCGGTTTTAGATACGCAGTATTTT.

This clonotype has at least ten counts. The chain employs TRBV7-2 and TRBJ2-7, with D hard to call. Trimming stripped 2 bases from V and 0 bases from J, with 8 bases between. This CDR3 has 14 residues. Germline V gene lookup returns CDR1 SGHTA and CDR2 FQGNSA. The CDR3 region is CASSLRSSSYEQYF. CDR3 sequence (DNA): TGTGCCAGCAGCTTACGGTCAAGCTCCTACGAGCAGTACTTC.

This clonotype occurred many times. This rearrangement joins TRBV5-1 to TRBJ1-1; D might be TRBD1 (6 bases). The V end was cut by 1 base, the J end by 1 base, with 17 bases between. Germline V gene sequence: CDR1 SGHRS, CDR2 YFSETQ. This CDR3 is built from 17 residues. The CDR3 protein is CASSLLSRGERNTEAFF. In nucleotides, the CDR3 is TGCGCCAGCAGCTTGTTATCTAGGGGGGAGAGGAACACTGAAGCTTTCTTT.

This clonotype rates as medium-sized (0.01 to 0.1%). The chain is built from TRBV10-2 and TRBJ2-7; 15 bases agree with TRBD2. The V and J ends lost 7 bases and 0 bases, in that order; junction bases with no gene match: 4. The CDR3 loop spans 16 amino acids. CDR1 and CDR2 (germline): WSHSY, SAAADI. The DNA for the CDR3 is TGCGCCAGCACCGGACTAGCGGGGGGGCTCTCCTACGAGCAGTACTTC. This encodes CASTGLAGGLSYEQYF.

This clonotype showed up many times. The V gene is TRBV29-1, the J gene TRBJ2-1, with 9 bases lining up with TRBD2. J lost 9 bases, V lost 7 bases, and 10 bases had no gene match. This CDR3 has 13 amino acids. In germline, CDR1 is SQVTM, CDR2 ANQGSEA. The CDR3 coding sequence is TGCAGCGCCGAGCGGGAGGCGGGGGCTGAGCAGTTCTTC. This gives the protein CSAEREAGAEQFF.

The chain employs TRBV29-1 and TRBJ1-1, with 7 bases matching TRBD1. In germline, CDR1 is SQVTM, CDR2 ANQGSEA. Germline trimming cut 7 bases from V and 1 base from J; bases unmatched to any gene: 6. The CDR3 loop spans 13 amino acids. The CDR3 sequence: CSALTGQNTEAFF. The CDR3 region has the DNA TGCAGCGCACTGACAGGGCAGAACACTGAAGCTTTCTTT.

This clonotype was observed a handful of times. The chain employs TRBV27 and TRBJ1-1; D is undetermined. There are 13 residues in the CDR3. Germline V gives CDR1 MNHEY, CDR2 SMNVEV (reference sequence). The V and J ends lost 5 bases and 3 bases respectively, with 10 bases between them. CDR3 in DNA: TGTGCCAGCAGTCATACATGGGACACTGAAGCTTTCTTT. Translation: CASSHTWDTEAFF.

The table lists this clonotype with many counts. This sequence joins TRBV12-3 or TRBV12-4 and TRBJ2-7; TRBD2 might be the D (5 bases). V shed 2 bases and J shed 2 bases, with 13 bases lying between them. The CDR3 consists of 15 residues. Here the CDR3 DNA reads TGTGCCAGCAGTTTAAAAGCTGAGGGCCCCTACGAGCAGTACTTC. It yields the protein CASSLKAEGPYEQYF.

This clonotype has just a few counts. The rearrangement links TRBV20-1 to TRBJ2-3, with TRBD1 matching over 8 bases. The ends lost 2 bases at V and 3 bases at J; junction bases unmatched: 10. The length of the CDR3 is 16 residues. The V gene's germline CDR1 is DFQATT and CDR2 SNEGSKA (reference sequence). CDR3 loop: CSARPGLRGQTDTQYF. The CDR3 DNA sequence: TGCAGTGCTAGACCGGGGCTCAGGGGGCAAACAGATACGCAGTATTTT.

The sample holds many counts of this clonotype. The chain recombines TRBV4-3 with TRBJ2-7, with TRBD1 as a possible D gene (6 bases). This CDR3 has 16 amino acids. In germline, CDR1 is LGHNA, CDR2 YSLEER. Trimming cost V 0 bases and J 0 bases, with 12 bases left between them. The CDR3 protein is CASSQEAGAISYEQYF. The CDR3 DNA reads TGCGCCAGCAGCCAAGAGGCAGGGGCCATCTCCTACGAGCAGTACTTC.

This clonotype was counted many times. This chain uses TRBV28 with TRBJ1-6, with D hard to call. CDR1 and CDR2 (germline): MDHEN, SYDVKM. This CDR3 spans 14 amino acids. The V end lost 4 bases, the J end lost 5 bases, and 9 bases lay between the germline ends. CDR3 nucleotide sequence: TGTGCCAGCAGTTCCCATCGGGATAATTCACCCCTCCACTTT. Residues: CASSSHRDNSPLHF.

This clonotype was seen more than once but under ten times. J is TRBJ2-7 and V is TRBV7-9; D not certain. This CDR3 is built from 15 residues. CDR1 is SEHNR, CDR2 FQNEAQ, per germline (reference sequence). The V and J ends lost 1 base and 6 bases respectively, with 16 bases between them. This chain's CDR3 is CASSLGFGFRVEQYF. The CDR3 coding sequence is TGTGCCAGCAGCTTAGGATTTGGGTTTCGCGTCGAGCAGTACTTC.

This clonotype was observed at least ten times. The J gene is TRBJ2-4, the V gene TRBV18; D unclear. The length of the CDR3 is 12 residues. Germline V CDR1 and CDR2: KGHSH, LQKENI. The V end was cut by 6 bases, the J end by 8 bases, with 11 bases between. CDR3 coding DNA: TGTGCCAGCTCTCCCGACCGGGACATTCAGTACTTC. This translates into CASSPDRDIQYF.

Ten or more counts support this clonotype. The chain uses TRBV5-1 and TRBJ1-1, with 7 bases identical to TRBD1. Looked up from germline, CDR1 is SGHRS and CDR2 is YFSETQ. With 2 bases clipped from V and 1 base from J, the junction kept 14 bases outside the gene matches. The CDR3 has 18 amino acids. The DNA for the CDR3 is TGCGCCAGCAGCTTTATACAACAGGGGCAGAGCAGGAACACTGAAGCTTTCTTT. This codes for CASSFIQQGQSRNTEAFF.

The V gene is TRBV11-2, the J gene TRBJ2-2; D unclear. V shed 2 bases and J shed 1 base, with 14 bases lying between them. Germline V gives CDR1 SGHAT, CDR2 FQNNGV. There are 17 residues in the CDR3. CDR3 nucleotide sequence: TGTGCCAGCAGCTTAACCCGCGTAACGCAGAACACCGGGGAGCTGTTTTTT. Residues: CASSLTRVTQNTGELFF.

This chain joins TRBV2 and TRBJ2-3; a possible D gene is TRBD2 (5 bases). Germline V gene data show CDR1 as SNHLY and CDR2 as FYNNEI. V was trimmed by 6 bases and J by 0 bases, leaving 16 bases between them. This CDR3 is 16 amino acids long. The CDR3: CASRSSSRSSTDTQYF. In nucleotides, the CDR3 is TGTGCCAGCAGATCCTCTAGCCGTTCGAGCACAGATACGCAGTATTTT.

This clonotype was seen repeatedly, ten times or more. V is TRBV6-6 and J is TRBJ1-2, with TRBD1 identical over 7 bases. This CDR3 is built from 14 residues. Germline V lookup: CDR1 MNHNY, CDR2 SVGAGI (reference sequence). Trimming at V came to 2 bases and at J to 0 bases, leaving 0 bases not matched to a gene. The CDR3 spells CASSYQGANYGYTF. The CDR3 DNA is TGTGCCAGCAGTTACCAGGGGGCTAACTATGGCTACACCTTC.

This clonotype was counted at least ten times. This chain uses TRBV29-1 with TRBJ1-1; D perhaps matches TRBD1 (5 bases). CDR1 SQVTM and CDR2 ANQGSEA come from the germline V gene. This CDR3 has 14 amino acids. V was clipped by 5 bases and J by 4 bases, with 17 bases between them. The CDR3 sequence: CSVREVGESTEAFF. The CDR3 DNA sequence: TGCAGCGTTAGGGAGGTGGGGGAGAGCACTGAAGCTTTCTTT.

This clonotype was recorded at least ten times. The chain couples TRBV2 to TRBJ2-3; TRBD1 matches 11 bases. Per germline, CDR1 SNHLY and CDR2 FYNNEI. This CDR3 has 15 amino acids. Trimming removed 6 bases from V and 1 base from J; junction bases left unmatched: 3. The CDR3 protein is CASRKDRGRTDTQYF. In DNA form, the CDR3 reads TGTGCCAGCAGGAAGGACAGGGGGCGCACAGATACGCAGTATTTT.

This clonotype was counted ten times or more. This chain uses TRBV7-9 with TRBJ1-1; D is uncertain. Germline-derived CDR1 and CDR2 are SEHNR and FQNEAQ (reference sequence). The CDR3 runs to 12 residues. V was cut by 7 bases and J by 11 bases, with 17 bases left in between. This chain's CDR3 is CASKTVDSAAFF. Here the CDR3 DNA reads TGTGCCAGCAAAACTGTTGACTCGGCGGCTTTCTTT. Complete variable domain (other parts from reference TRBV7-9 and TRBJ1-1): DTGVSQNPRHKITKRGQNVTFRCDPISEHNRLYWYRQTLGQGPEFLTYFQNEAQLEKSRLLSDRFSAERPKGSFSTLEIQRTEQGDSAMYLCASKTVDSAAFFGQGTRLTVV.

This clonotype was counted at least ten times. V gene TRBV19 combines with J gene TRBJ2-5; D may be TRBD2 (6 bases). With 8 bases removed from V and 2 bases from J, the gap between germline ends came to 9 bases. Per germline, CDR1 LNHDA and CDR2 SQIVND (reference sequence). The CDR3 length is 12 residues. CDR3 sequence (DNA): TGTGCCAGTCGGGACTTTCAAGAGACCCAGTACTTC. Translated: CASRDFQETQYF.